This T cell receptor (beta chain) was recovered during a study of early T cells in non-severe SARS-CoV-2 infection. The length of the CDR3 is 15 residues. The germline gives CDR1 SGHDT, CDR2 YYEEEE. Trimming shortened V by 2 bases and J by 1 base, and 9 bases separated the two germline ends. This clonotype was detected ten times or more. From the 5' RACE reads, TCRdb called clonotypes with MiXCR, one entry per CDR3 protein. Among about 49,000 distinct CDR3 sequences listed, 10% to 15% were seen once. The sequence came from an adult who was a healthcare worker with PCR-confirmed SARS-CoV-2 infection or an uninfected control (not recorded which). Sequencing input: whole blood. The V gene is TRBV5-6, the J gene TRBJ2-2; D may match TRBD1 or TRBD2 (6 bases each). The CDR3 nucleotides are TGTGCCAGCAGCTTTGGAGGGGGGAACACCGGGGAGCTGTTTTTT. Translating it yields CASSFGGGNTGELFF.